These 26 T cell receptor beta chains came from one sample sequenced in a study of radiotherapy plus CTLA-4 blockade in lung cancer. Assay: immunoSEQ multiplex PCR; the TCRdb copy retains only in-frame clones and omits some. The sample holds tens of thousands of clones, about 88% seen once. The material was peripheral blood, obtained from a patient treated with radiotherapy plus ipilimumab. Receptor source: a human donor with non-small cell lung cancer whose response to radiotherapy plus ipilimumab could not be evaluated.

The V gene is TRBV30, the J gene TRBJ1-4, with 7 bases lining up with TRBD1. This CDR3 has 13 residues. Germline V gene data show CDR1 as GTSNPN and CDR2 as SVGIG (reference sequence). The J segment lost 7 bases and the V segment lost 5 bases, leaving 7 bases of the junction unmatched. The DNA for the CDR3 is TGTGCCTGGTCCACAGGGGTTGTTGAAAAACTGTTTTTT. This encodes CAWSTGVVEKLFF.

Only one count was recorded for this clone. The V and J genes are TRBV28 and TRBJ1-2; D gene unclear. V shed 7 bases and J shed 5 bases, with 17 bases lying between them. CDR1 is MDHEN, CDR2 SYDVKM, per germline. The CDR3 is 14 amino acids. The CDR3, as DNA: TGTGCCAGCAAAGGTCGCAGGTACGGATATGGCTACACCTTC. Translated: CASKGRRYGYGYTF.

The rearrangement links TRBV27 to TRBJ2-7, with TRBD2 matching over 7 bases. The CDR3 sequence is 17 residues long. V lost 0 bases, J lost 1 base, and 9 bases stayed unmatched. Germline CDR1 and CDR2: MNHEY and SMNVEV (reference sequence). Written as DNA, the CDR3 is TGTGCCAGCAGTTTATCTACCCCGGCTAGCGGATCCTACGAGCAGTACTTC. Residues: CASSLSTPASGSYEQYF.

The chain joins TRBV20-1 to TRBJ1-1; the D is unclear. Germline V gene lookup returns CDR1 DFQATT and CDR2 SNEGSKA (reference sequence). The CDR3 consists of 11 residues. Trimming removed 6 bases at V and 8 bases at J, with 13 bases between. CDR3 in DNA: TGCAGTGCCACTCCGACCAGGGAAGCTTTCTTT. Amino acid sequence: CSATPTREAFF.

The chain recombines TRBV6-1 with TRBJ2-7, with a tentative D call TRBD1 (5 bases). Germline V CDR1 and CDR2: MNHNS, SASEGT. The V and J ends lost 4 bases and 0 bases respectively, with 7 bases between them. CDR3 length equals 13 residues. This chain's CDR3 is CASSVDSSYEQYF. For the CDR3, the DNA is TGTGCCAGCAGTGTTGACAGCTCCTACGAGCAGTACTTC.

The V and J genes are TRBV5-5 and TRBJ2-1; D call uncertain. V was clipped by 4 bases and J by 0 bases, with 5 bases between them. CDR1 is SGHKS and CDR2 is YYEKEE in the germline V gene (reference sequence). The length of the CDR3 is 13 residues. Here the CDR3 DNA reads TGTGCCAGCAGCCCAGACTCCTACAATGAGCAGTTCTTC. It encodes CASSPDSYNEQFF.

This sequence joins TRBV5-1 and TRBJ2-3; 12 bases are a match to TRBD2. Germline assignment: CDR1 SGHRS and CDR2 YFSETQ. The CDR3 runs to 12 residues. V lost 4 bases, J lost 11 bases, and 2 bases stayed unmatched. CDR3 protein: CASSRLAGEQYF. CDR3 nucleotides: TGCGCCAGCAGCCGACTAGCGGGGGAGCAGTATTTT.

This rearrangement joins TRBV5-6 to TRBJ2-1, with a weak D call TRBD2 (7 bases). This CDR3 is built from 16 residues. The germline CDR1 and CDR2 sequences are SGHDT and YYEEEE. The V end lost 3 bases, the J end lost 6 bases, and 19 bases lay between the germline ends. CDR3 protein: CASSSDAGATFNEQFF. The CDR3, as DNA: TGTGCCAGCAGCTCGGATGCGGGGGCCACCTTCAATGAGCAGTTCTTC.

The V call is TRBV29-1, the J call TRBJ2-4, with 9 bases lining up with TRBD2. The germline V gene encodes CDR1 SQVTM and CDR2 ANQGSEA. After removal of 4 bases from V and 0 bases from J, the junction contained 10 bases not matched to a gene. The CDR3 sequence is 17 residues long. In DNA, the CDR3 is TGCAGCGTTGTAAGGCACGCTAGCGGGGTAGCCAAAAACATTCAGTACTTC. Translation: CSVVRHASGVAKNIQYF.

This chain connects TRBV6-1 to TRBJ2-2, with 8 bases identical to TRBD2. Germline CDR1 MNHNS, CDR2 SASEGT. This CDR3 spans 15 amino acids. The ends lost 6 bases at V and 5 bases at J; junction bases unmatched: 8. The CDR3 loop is CASRSGGVGTGELFF. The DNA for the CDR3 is TGTGCCAGCAGATCCGGGGGGGTAGGAACCGGGGAGCTGTTTTTT.

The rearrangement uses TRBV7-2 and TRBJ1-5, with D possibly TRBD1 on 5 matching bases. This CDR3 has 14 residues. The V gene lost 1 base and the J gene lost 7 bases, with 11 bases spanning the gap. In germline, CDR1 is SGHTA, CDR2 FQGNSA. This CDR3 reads CASSLEGRGQPQHF. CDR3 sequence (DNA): TGTGCCAGCAGCTTAGAAGGTAGGGGACAGCCCCAGCATTTT.

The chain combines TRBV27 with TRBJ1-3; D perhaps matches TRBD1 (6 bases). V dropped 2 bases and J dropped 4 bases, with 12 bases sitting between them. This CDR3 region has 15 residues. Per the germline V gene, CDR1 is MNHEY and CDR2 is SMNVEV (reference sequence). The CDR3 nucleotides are TGTGCCAGCAGTTTAGTGGGGGCGCGGGGAAACACCATATATTTT. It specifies CASSLVGARGNTIYF.

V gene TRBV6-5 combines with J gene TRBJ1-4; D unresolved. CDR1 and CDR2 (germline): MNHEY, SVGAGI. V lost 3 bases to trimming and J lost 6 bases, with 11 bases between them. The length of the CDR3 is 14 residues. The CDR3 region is CASSYGFADEKLFF. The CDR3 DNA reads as TGTGCCAGCAGTTATGGGTTCGCGGATGAAAAACTGTTTTTT.

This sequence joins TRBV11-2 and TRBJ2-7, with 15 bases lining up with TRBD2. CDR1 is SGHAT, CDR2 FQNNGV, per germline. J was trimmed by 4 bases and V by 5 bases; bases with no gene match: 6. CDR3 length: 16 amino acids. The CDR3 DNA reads TGTGCCAGCAGCGCCAGGGGACTAGCGGGGGGTTACGAGCAGTACTTC. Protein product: CASSARGLAGGYEQYF.

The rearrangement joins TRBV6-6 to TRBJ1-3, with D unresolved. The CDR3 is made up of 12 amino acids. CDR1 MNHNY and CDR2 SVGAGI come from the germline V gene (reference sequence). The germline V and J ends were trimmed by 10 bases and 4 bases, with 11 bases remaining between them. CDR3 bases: TGTGCCAACAGAAAGGAGGGAAACACCATATATTTT. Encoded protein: CANRKEGNTIYF.

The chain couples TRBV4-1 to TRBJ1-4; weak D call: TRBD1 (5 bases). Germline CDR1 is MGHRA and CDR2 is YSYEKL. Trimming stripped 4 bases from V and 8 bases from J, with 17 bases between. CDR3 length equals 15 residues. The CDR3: CASSPAGGAGEKLFF. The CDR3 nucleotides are TGCGCCAGCAGCCCAGCTGGAGGGGCAGGGGAAAAACTGTTTTTT.

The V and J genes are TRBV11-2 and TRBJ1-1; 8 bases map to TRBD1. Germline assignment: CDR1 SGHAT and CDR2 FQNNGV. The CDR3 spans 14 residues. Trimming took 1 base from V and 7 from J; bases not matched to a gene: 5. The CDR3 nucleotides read TGTGCCAGCAGCTTAGGGGGACAGGCTTTTGAAGCTTTCTTT. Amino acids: CASSLGGQAFEAFF. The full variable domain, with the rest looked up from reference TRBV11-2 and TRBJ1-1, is EAGVAQSPRYKIIEKRQSVAFWCNPISGHATLYWYQQILGQGPKLLIQFQNNGVVDDSQLPKDRFSAERLKGVDSTLKIQPAKLEDSAVYLCASSLGGQAFEAFFGQGTRLTVV.

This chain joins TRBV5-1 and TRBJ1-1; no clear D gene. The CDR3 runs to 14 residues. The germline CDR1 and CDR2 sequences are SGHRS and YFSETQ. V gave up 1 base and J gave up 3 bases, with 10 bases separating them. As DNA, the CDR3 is TGCGCCAGCAGCTTGCTGGCAGGTGACACTGAAGCTTTCTTT. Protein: CASSLLAGDTEAFF.

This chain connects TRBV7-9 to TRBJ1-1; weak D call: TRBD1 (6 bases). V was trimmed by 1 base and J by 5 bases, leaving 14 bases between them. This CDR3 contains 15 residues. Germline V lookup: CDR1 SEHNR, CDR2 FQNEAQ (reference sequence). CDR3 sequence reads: CASSLGGGAGTEAFF. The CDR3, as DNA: TGTGCCAGCAGCTTAGGCGGGGGGGCTGGGACTGAAGCTTTCTTT.

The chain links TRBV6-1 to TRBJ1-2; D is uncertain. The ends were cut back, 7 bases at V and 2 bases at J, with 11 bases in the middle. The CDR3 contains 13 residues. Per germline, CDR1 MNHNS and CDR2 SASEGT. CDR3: CASIRNTNYGYTF. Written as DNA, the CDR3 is TGTGCCAGCATACGAAACACCAACTATGGCTACACCTTC.

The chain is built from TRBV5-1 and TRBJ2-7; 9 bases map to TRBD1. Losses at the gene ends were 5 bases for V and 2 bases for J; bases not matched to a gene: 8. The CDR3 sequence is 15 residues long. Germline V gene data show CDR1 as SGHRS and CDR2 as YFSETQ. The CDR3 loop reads CASSQDRDRAYEQYF. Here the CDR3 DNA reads TGCGCCAGCAGTCAGGACCGGGACAGGGCCTACGAGCAGTACTTC.

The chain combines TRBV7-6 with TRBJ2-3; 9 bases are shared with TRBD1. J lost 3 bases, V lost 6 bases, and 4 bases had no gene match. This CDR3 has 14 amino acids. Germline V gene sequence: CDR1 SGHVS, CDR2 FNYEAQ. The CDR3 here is CASSSGQGTDTQYF. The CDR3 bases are TGTGCCAGCAGTTCAGGACAGGGGACAGATACGCAGTATTTT.

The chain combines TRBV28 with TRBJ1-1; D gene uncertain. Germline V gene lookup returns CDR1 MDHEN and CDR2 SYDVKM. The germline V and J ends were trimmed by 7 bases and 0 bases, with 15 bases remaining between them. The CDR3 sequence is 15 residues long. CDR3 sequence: CASTLMWAMNTEAFF. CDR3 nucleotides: TGTGCCAGCACCCTTATGTGGGCGATGAACACTGAAGCTTTCTTT.

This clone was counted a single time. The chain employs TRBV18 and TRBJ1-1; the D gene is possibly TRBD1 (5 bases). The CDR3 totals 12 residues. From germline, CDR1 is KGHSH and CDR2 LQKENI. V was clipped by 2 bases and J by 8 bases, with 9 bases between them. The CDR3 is CASSPIDSEAFF. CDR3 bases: TGTGCCAGCTCACCAATAGACAGCGAAGCTTTCTTT.

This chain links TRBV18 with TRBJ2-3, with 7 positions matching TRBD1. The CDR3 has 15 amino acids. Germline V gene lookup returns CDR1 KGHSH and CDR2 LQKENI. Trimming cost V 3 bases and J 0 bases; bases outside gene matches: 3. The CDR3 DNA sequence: TGTGCCAGCTCACCCGGACAGGTTAGCACAGATACGCAGTATTTT. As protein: CASSPGQVSTDTQYF.

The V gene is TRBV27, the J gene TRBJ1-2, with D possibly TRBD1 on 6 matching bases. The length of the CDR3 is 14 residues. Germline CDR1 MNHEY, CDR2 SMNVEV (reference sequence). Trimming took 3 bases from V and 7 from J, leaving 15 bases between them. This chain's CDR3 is CASSFMGARGGYTF. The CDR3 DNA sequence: TGTGCCAGCAGTTTTATGGGGGCGAGGGGTGGCTACACCTTC.